The 25 T cell receptor beta chains below all came from one sample that was sequenced in a study of CD8+CD57+ T cells in acquired aplastic anemia. Template material for TCR beta VDJ and CDR3 profiling consisted of genomic DNA. TCRdb reprocessed the reads with MiXCR, giving one entry per CDR3 protein. The sample records approximately 160,000 distinct CDR3 sequences, about half being singletons. Patients selected for sequencing had displayed CD8+CD57+ cell expansion by flow cytometry. Sequences were obtained from sorted CD4+, CD8+, or CD8+CD57+ T cells (not recorded which) from PBMCs. These receptors all come from a human donor with aplastic anemia.

This clonotype was detected a few times. A read error is possible here, since a much larger clone lies one base away. The chain uses TRBV11-1 and TRBJ2-3; 8 positions match TRBD2. Germline loops: CDR1 SGHAT, CDR2 FQDESV (reference sequence). CDR3 size: 16 residues. The CDR3 protein is CARSPRLAGTTDTQYF. Here the CDR3 DNA reads TGTGCCCGCAGCCCGAGGCTAGCGGGTACCACAGATACGCAGTATTTT.

For this clonotype: This may be a read error, as it is one base from a much larger clone. This chain connects TRBV10-3 to TRBJ1-2; D perhaps matches TRBD1 (5 bases). V was clipped by 3 bases and J by 8 bases, with 13 bases between them. Germline-derived CDR1 and CDR2 are ENHRY and SYGVKD. The CDR3 sequence is 13 residues long. The DNA for the CDR3 is TGTGCCATCAGTGAATCGAGGGGCCCCGGCTACACCTTC. This codes for CAISESRGPGYTF.

The V and J genes are TRBV19 and TRBJ2-3, with D maybe TRBD1 (6 bases). Germline CDR1 reads LNHDA; CDR2 reads SQIVND (reference sequence). Trimming pared 5 bases from V and 2 bases from J, leaving 14 bases between. The CDR3 is 15 amino acids. The CDR3 region has the DNA TGTGCCAGTAGTGTTCTACAGGGTAACACAGATACGCAGTATTTT. It is translated as CASSVLQGNTDTQYF.

There are many counts of this clonotype. The chain is built from TRBV20-1 and TRBJ1-2; D gene uncertain. Germline V gives CDR1 DFQATT, CDR2 SNEGSKA (reference sequence). This CDR3 is 13 amino acids long. The germline V and J ends were trimmed by 6 bases and 4 bases, with 15 bases remaining between them. The CDR3 protein is CSASQGLRYGYTF. The CDR3 nucleotides read TGCAGTGCGTCTCAAGGTTTACGCTATGGCTACACCTTC.

The V call is TRBV7-2, the J call TRBJ1-1, with 8 bases that match TRBD1. Germline V gene lookup returns CDR1 SGHTA and CDR2 FQGNSA. The CDR3 spans 13 residues. V was clipped by 7 bases and J by 5 bases; unmatched bases: 6. The CDR3 sequence: CASTQGARTEAFF. DNA of the CDR3: TGTGCCAGCACCCAGGGGGCGCGGACTGAAGCTTTCTTT. Supplemented by reference TRBV7-2 and TRBJ1-1, the full variable domain reads GAGVSQSPSNKVTEKGKDVELRCDPISGHTALYWYRQSLGQGLEFLIYFQGNSAPDKSGLPSDRFSAERTGGSVSTLTIQRTQQEDSAVYLCASTQGARTEAFFGQGTRLTVV.

This clonotype was found many times. The chain combines TRBV5-4 with TRBJ2-7; D is perhaps TRBD1 (6 bases). The CDR3 sequence is 13 residues long. Germline V gene lookup returns CDR1 SGHNT and CDR2 YYREEE (reference sequence). V lost 4 bases to trimming and J lost 1 base, with 9 bases between them. DNA for the CDR3: TGTGCCAGCAGCCCGGGACAATCCTACGAGCAGTACTTC. It is translated as CASSPGQSYEQYF.

This clonotype was seen just once. This may come from a read error, since a much larger clone is one base off. The CDR3 carries no conserved terminal phenylalanine or tryptophan, so it likely arises from a read error. This rearrangement joins TRBV20-1 to TRBJ1-2, with 9 bases aligning to TRBD1. This CDR3 spans 15 amino acids. From germline, CDR1 is DFQATT and CDR2 SNEGSKA (reference sequence). J lost 4 bases, V lost 3 bases, and 9 bases had no gene match. The DNA for the CDR3 is TGCAGTGCTAGGGTGGACAGGGGTTTGGGCTATGGCTACACCCTC. It yields the protein CSARVDRGLGYGYTL.

This clonotype was counted at least ten times. The J gene is TRBJ1-1, the V gene TRBV5-1; 8 bases match TRBD1. V was clipped by 3 bases and J by 0 bases; unmatched bases: 7. CDR3 size: 16 residues. Germline-derived CDR1 and CDR2 are SGHRS and YFSETQ. CDR3 amino acids: CASSSVGGQVNTEAFF. CDR3 in DNA: TGCGCCAGCAGCTCGGTGGGGGGACAGGTGAACACTGAAGCTTTCTTT.

This clonotype has only a few counts. A much larger clone sits a single nucleotide away, making a read error possible. The chain links TRBV20-1 to TRBJ1-5, with a tentative D call TRBD1 (5 bases). This CDR3 spans 14 amino acids. Looked up from germline, CDR1 is DFQATT and CDR2 is SNEGSKA (reference sequence). V shed 0 bases and J shed 3 bases, with 9 bases lying between them. In DNA form, the CDR3 reads TGCAGTGCTAGAGATCTAGGGGACAATCAGCCCCAGCATTTT. This gives the protein CSARDLGDNQPQHF.

V gene TRBV20-1 combines with J gene TRBJ1-2, with D unclear. CDR1 and CDR2 from the germline V gene are DFQATT and SNEGSKA (reference sequence). V lost 0 bases and J 3 bases, leaving 11 bases between the germline ends. The CDR3 sequence is 14 residues long. CDR3 residues: CSARDKGMDYGYTF. In DNA, the CDR3 is TGCAGTGCTAGAGATAAGGGTATGGACTATGGCTACACCTTC.

This clonotype appeared many times. The V call is TRBV29-1, the J call TRBJ1-2; D is unclear. This CDR3 is built from 13 residues. V was shortened by 1 base and J by 2 bases, with 8 bases between the two germline ends. Per germline, CDR1 SQVTM and CDR2 ANQGSEA. CDR3 residues: CSVEGGKNYGYTF. CDR3 in DNA: TGCAGCGTTGAAGGCGGAAAAAACTATGGCTACACCTTC.

This clonotype has just a few counts. V and J are TRBV2 and TRBJ2-2; 7 nucleotides line up with TRBD2. The trim removed 7 bases at V and 0 bases at J, leaving 5 bases unmatched. The CDR3 length is 15 residues. The V gene's germline CDR1 is SNHLY and CDR2 FYNNEI. For the CDR3, the DNA is TGTGCCAGCACAGGCGGACTAGCGAACACCGGGGAGCTGTTTTTT. Protein sequence: CASTGGLANTGELFF.

The rearrangement links TRBV2 to TRBJ2-7; tentatively, D is TRBD1 (6 bases). CDR1 and CDR2 (germline): SNHLY, FYNNEI. Trimming left V 3 bases short and J 2 bases short, with 14 bases between. The CDR3 is made up of 15 amino acids. In DNA, the CDR3 is TGTGCCAGCAGTGAGTATCAGGGGTTAGCCTACGAGCAGTACTTC. This gives the protein CASSEYQGLAYEQYF.

This CDR3 is CASSATPGGRVYNEQFF. For the CDR3, the DNA is TGTGCCAGCAGTGCGACCCCAGGGGGCCGGGTCTACAATGAGCAGTTCTTC. J is TRBJ2-1 and V is TRBV25-1; 8 bases align to TRBD1. CDR3 length equals 17 residues. CDR1 is MGHDK and CDR2 is SYGVNS in the germline V gene. V lost 4 bases and J lost 3; bases outside the gene matches: 11.

This clonotype was counted at least ten times. CDR3 sequence (DNA): TGTGCCAGTAGAACCCGGGACTACGAGAATGAAAAACTGTTTTTT. Protein sequence: CASRTRDYENEKLFF. The rearrangement links TRBV19 to TRBJ1-4; weak D call: TRBD1 (5 bases). Germline CDR1 is LNHDA and CDR2 is SQIVND (reference sequence). V lost 6 bases and J 5 bases, leaving 16 bases between the germline ends. The CDR3 extends over 15 amino acids.

The chain uses TRBV11-2 and TRBJ2-7; D not resolved. V shed 1 base and J shed 7 bases, with 8 bases lying between them. In germline, CDR1 is SGHAT, CDR2 FQNNGV. The CDR3 length is 12 residues. The CDR3 sequence: CASSLGPGEQYF. The CDR3 bases are TGTGCCAGCAGCTTAGGGCCTGGGGAGCAGTACTTC.

With regard to this clonotype: An end of the junction does not agree with germline; a read error may underlie this. This chain joins TRBV7-2 and TRBJ1-1; D unresolved. There are 13 residues in the CDR3. CDR1 is SGHTA, CDR2 FQGNSA, per germline. CDR3 loop: CASSQDQNTEAFF. In DNA, the CDR3 is TGCGCCAGCAGCCAAGATCAAAACACTGAAGCTTTCTTT.

On this clonotype: This may come from a read error, since a much larger clone is one base off. V and J are TRBV11-2 and TRBJ1-4; weak D call: TRBD1 (5 bases). Germline CDR1 is SGHAT and CDR2 is FQNNGV. The CDR3 runs to 16 residues. The CDR3 DNA sequence: TGTGCCAGCAGCCTAGGGGCCGGCCTTAGGAATGAAAAACTGCTTTTT. Protein: CASSLGAGLRNEKLLF.

This clonotype has a handful of counts. This chain connects TRBV7-3 to TRBJ1-2, with TRBD1 as a possible D gene (6 bases). Germline CDR1 and CDR2: SGHTA and FQGTGA. The CDR3 contains 11 residues. Trimming left V 6 bases short and J 8 bases short, with 10 bases between. The CDR3 DNA follows: TGTGCCAGCAGTACAGGGCGCGGCTACACCTTC. It translates to CASSTGRGYTF.

The table lists this clonotype with many counts. The gene calls are TRBV24-1 and TRBJ1-5; the D gene is possibly TRBD1 (6 bases). Trimming took 12 bases from V and 7 from J, leaving 21 bases between them. The CDR3 runs 14 residues. Germline values: CDR1 KGHDR, CDR2 SFDVKD. The CDR3 region is CAAGSGGSYQPQHF. The CDR3 DNA reads as TGTGCCGCCGGCTCCGGGGGCTCTTACCAGCCCCAGCATTTT.

This clonotype was seen more than once but under ten times. Because it lacks the conserved phenylalanine or tryptophan at the end, this CDR3 is likely a read error. The chain employs TRBV27 and TRBJ2-1, with 7 bases matching TRBD2. The CDR3 runs to 13 residues. Trimming took 2 bases from V and 13 from J; bases not matched to a gene: 8. CDR1 MNHEY and CDR2 SMNVEV come from the germline V gene (reference sequence). The CDR3 sequence: CASSLSNVGLQFY. The CDR3 DNA follows: TGTGCCAGCAGTTTAAGTAACGTGGGACTACAGTTCTAC.

This clonotype was seen at least ten times. V gene TRBV19 combines with J gene TRBJ2-5; tentative D call: TRBD1 (6 bases). The CDR3 has 16 residues. V lost 6 bases and J 5 bases, leaving 22 bases between the germline ends. Per germline, CDR1 LNHDA and CDR2 SQIVND (reference sequence). Written as DNA, the CDR3 is TGTGCCAGTAGCAAGGGGGTGGGTTCGTACATGGAGACCCAGTACTTC. It encodes CASSKGVGSYMETQYF.

In its sample, this clonotype was seen many times. J is TRBJ2-2 and V is TRBV5-1; 9 bases match TRBD2. The CDR3 consists of 17 residues. Germline V gives CDR1 SGHRS, CDR2 YFSETQ. V lost 2 bases, J lost 1 base, and 6 bases stayed unmatched. CDR3 sequence (DNA): TGCGCCAGCAGCTTCGGGGCGGGAGGGAAGAACACCGGGGAGCTGTTTTTT. It encodes CASSFGAGGKNTGELFF.

In its sample, this clonotype was seen once. The CDR3 does not close with the conserved phenylalanine or tryptophan, likely indicating a read error. Because the CDR3's place on the DNA is in doubt, the DNA is left out and the CDR3 is given as listed by TCRdb. The CDR3 loop reads CSVALAQETQHY. The chain is built from TRBV29-1 and TRBJ2-5; the table's D call TRBD2 went unverified against the DNA. Germline loops: CDR1 SQVTM, CDR2 ANQGSEA. With termini counted, the CDR3 has 12 amino acids.

This chain links TRBV2 with TRBJ2-3, with no clear D. V was pared by 2 bases and J by 6 bases, with 6 bases between. From germline, CDR1 is SNHLY and CDR2 FYNNEI. The CDR3 sequence is 12 residues long. In nucleotides, the CDR3 is TGTGCCAGCAGTGAACAAGGGGATACGCAGTATTTT. Protein: CASSEQGDTQYF.